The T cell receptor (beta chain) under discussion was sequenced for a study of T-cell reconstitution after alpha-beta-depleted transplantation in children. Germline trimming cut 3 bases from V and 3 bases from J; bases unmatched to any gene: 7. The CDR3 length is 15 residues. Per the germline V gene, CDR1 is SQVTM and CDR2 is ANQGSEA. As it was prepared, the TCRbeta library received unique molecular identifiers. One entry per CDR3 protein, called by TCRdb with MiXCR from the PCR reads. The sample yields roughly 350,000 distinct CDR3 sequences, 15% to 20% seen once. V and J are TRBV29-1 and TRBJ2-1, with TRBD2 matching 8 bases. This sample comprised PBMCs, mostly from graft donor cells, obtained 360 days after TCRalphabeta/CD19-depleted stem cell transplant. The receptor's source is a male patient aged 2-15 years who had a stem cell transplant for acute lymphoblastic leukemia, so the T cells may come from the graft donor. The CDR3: CSVDRAGGFYNEQFF. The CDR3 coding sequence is TGCAGCGTTGACCGGGCGGGAGGTTTCTACAATGAGCAGTTCTTC.